This entry lists 22 T cell receptor beta chains sequenced from one sample in a study of blood T cells in healthy people across ages. A second PCR of about 7 to 12 cycles used a sample-barcoded 5' primer and a J-beta primer mix. TCRdb reanalysed the 5' RACE reads using MiXCR and keeps one entry per CDR3 protein. Of 550,000 to 800,000 distinct CDR3 sequences listed, 20% to 25% were seen once; the top ten hold roughly 3.4%. Specimen: blood. The receptors stem from a man aged 70 or older in good health.

This clonotype was counted only a few times. A read error may account for a junction end that differs from germline. This chain joins TRBV6-2 or TRBV6-3 and TRBJ1-2, with D tentatively TRBD1 (5 bases). Germline V gene data show CDR1 as MNHEY and CDR2 as SVGEGT. The CDR3 runs to 11 residues. CDR3 residues: CAAGENYSYTF. The CDR3 nucleotides read TGTGCCGCGGGGGAGAACTATAGCTACACCTTC.

This clonotype has a handful of counts. The junction and the germline gene differ at one end; a read error may be behind it. CDR3 sequence reads: CASSLTGLSSCEQYF. CDR3 DNA sequence: TGTGCCAGCAGCTTAACCGGACTTTCCTCCTGCGAGCAGTACTTC. The chain employs TRBV7-8 and TRBJ2-7; perhaps TRBD2 as D (5 bases). Germline CDR1 SGHVS, CDR2 FQNEAQ. This CDR3 region has 15 residues.

CDR3 DNA: TGTGCCAGCAGGGGGGGACTGGGTTACAATGAGCAGTTCTTC. Its translation is CASRGGLGYNEQFF. This chain connects TRBV12-3 or TRBV12-4 to TRBJ2-1, with a weak D call TRBD2 (6 bases). The CDR3 consists of 14 residues. V was shortened by 6 bases and J by 4 bases, with 13 bases between the two germline ends.

CDR3 sequence reads: CASSQDPVPYEQYF. The CDR3 DNA reads as TGCGCCAGCAGCCAAGACCCAGTTCCCTACGAGCAGTACTTC. J is TRBJ2-7 and V is TRBV4-1; D ambiguous. Trimming pared 0 bases from V and 2 bases from J, leaving 8 bases between. The CDR3 contains 14 residues. Germline-derived CDR1 and CDR2 are MGHRA and YSYEKL.

This clonotype was counted only a few times. The genes are TRBV4-2 and TRBJ2-1; 12 nucleotides line up with TRBD2. With V trimmed by 0 bases and J by 8 bases, 2 bases remained unmatched. From germline, CDR1 is LGHNA and CDR2 YNFKEQ. The CDR3 contains 15 residues. CDR3 coding DNA: TGTGCCAGCAGCCAAGAGACTAGCGGGAGCCATGAGCAGTTCTTC. This translates into CASSQETSGSHEQFF.

This clonotype was recorded a few times. The rearrangement links TRBV20-1 to TRBJ2-2; 14 bases line up with TRBD2. Trimming took 0 bases from V and 6 from J; bases not matched to a gene: 3. This CDR3 spans 16 amino acids. CDR1 and CDR2 (germline): DFQATT, SNEGSKA (reference sequence). The CDR3 region is CSARDRLAGGSGELFF. The CDR3 coding sequence is TGCAGTGCTAGAGATCGACTAGCGGGAGGGTCCGGGGAGCTGTTTTTT.

This clonotype was detected ten times or more. This rearrangement joins TRBV20-1 to TRBJ1-2; 10 positions agree with TRBD1. The CDR3 loop spans 13 amino acids. V lost 5 bases to trimming and J lost 4 bases; unmatched junction nucleotides: 4. The germline gives CDR1 DFQATT, CDR2 SNEGSKA (reference sequence). The CDR3 loop reads CSAWDRGGYGYTF. DNA of the CDR3: TGCAGTGCTTGGGACAGGGGTGGCTATGGCTACACCTTC.

This clonotype has just a few counts. The J gene is TRBJ1-2, the V gene TRBV3-1; tentatively, D is TRBD1 (6 bases). The V end lost 4 bases, the J end lost 3 bases, and 15 bases lay between the germline ends. Germline V gene lookup returns CDR1 LGHDT and CDR2 YNNKEL (reference sequence). This CDR3 is built from 15 residues. CDR3 nucleotides: TGTGCCAGCAGCCCTACCGGGACAACATACTATGGCTACACCTTC. This translates into CASSPTGTTYYGYTF.

This chain joins TRBV20-1 and TRBJ2-1; TRBD2 matches at 8 bases. The J call is doubtful: the DNA matches TRBJ2-7 better. CDR3 size: 14 residues. Germline CDR1 is DFQATT and CDR2 is SNEGSKA (reference sequence). In nucleotides, the CDR3 is TGCAGTGCTAGTCCCAGCGGGAGTCCCTACGAGCAGTACTTC. Translation: CSASPSGSPYEQYF.

This clonotype appeared a few times. The chain joins TRBV20-1 to TRBJ1-1; D might be TRBD1 (5 bases). From germline, CDR1 is DFQATT and CDR2 SNEGSKA (reference sequence). This CDR3 contains 13 residues. Trimming pared 4 bases from V and 4 bases from J, leaving 13 bases between. CDR3 nucleotides: TGCAGTGCTACAGGGATCCAAACCACTGAAGCTTTCTTT. Its protein is CSATGIQTTEAFF.

The rearrangement uses TRBV7-9 and TRBJ1-1; D gene uncertain. Trimming removed 1 base at V and 6 bases at J, with 9 bases between. Germline lookup yields CDR1 SEHNR and CDR2 FQNEAQ (reference sequence). The CDR3 extends over 13 amino acids. The CDR3 DNA reads TGTGCCAGCAGCTTAGGGGCAGACTCTGAAGCTTTCTTT. Amino acid sequence: CASSLGADSEAFF.

Notes on this clonotype: One end of the junction fails to match germline, which may point to a read error. The V call is TRBV28, the J call TRBJ2-7, with D possibly TRBD1 on 5 matching bases. The CDR3 loop spans 15 amino acids. Germline lookup yields CDR1 MDHEN and CDR2 SYDVKM. The CDR3 loop is CAGSSSVQVNYEQYF. The CDR3 DNA is TGTGCCGGCAGTTCAAGTGTACAGGTGAACTACGAGCAGTACTTC. The variable domain in full, completed from reference TRBV28 and TRBJ2-7, reads DVKVTQSSRYLVKRTGEKVFLECVQDMDHENMFWYRQDPGLGLRLIYFSYDVKMKEKGDIPEGYSVSREKKERFSLILESASTNQTSMYLCAGSSSVQVNYEQYFGPGTRLTVT.

V gene TRBV18 combines with J gene TRBJ2-3; 11 bases are a match to TRBD2. Germline V CDR1 and CDR2: KGHSH, LQKENI. The CDR3 is 13 amino acids. V lost 9 bases, J lost 5 bases, and 4 bases stayed unmatched. The CDR3, as DNA: TGTGCCAGTACAACTAGCGGGGGAGATACGCAGTATTTT. Translated: CASTTSGGDTQYF.

The rearrangement links TRBV6-5 to TRBJ2-2; TRBD2 agrees at 11 bases. The V gene end was trimmed by 5 bases and the J gene end by 7 bases; junction bases not matched to a gene: 9. Germline V gene lookup returns CDR1 MNHEY and CDR2 SVGAGI. There are 16 residues in the CDR3. The CDR3, as DNA: TGTGCCAGCAGTCACCCTAGCGGGAGGACGGTCGGGGAGCTGTTTTTT. Encoded protein: CASSHPSGRTVGELFF.

CDR3 amino acids: CASSSGLYSGNTIYF. The CDR3 nucleotides read TGTGCCAGCAGCAGTGGACTCTACTCTGGAAACACCATATATTTT. The V gene is TRBV13, the J gene TRBJ1-3; D not resolved. The germline V and J ends were trimmed by 5 bases and 0 bases, with 11 bases remaining between them. The CDR3 runs 15 residues. Germline CDR1 is PRHDT and CDR2 is FYEKMQ (reference sequence).

Details on this clonotype: The conserved phenylalanine or tryptophan normally closing the CDR3 is absent here, so this likely arose from a read error. The rearrangement joins TRBV20-1 to TRBJ2-5; perhaps TRBD1 as D (6 bases). CDR3 length: 12 amino acids. From germline, CDR1 is DFQATT and CDR2 SNEGSKA (reference sequence). Deletions cut 4 bases from V and 3 bases from J, with 9 bases between. CDR3 DNA sequence: TGCAGTGCTAAGACAGGAAAAGAGACCCAGTACTCC. This gives the protein CSAKTGKETQYS.

V usage is TRBV24-1 and J usage is TRBJ2-6; a possible D gene is TRBD1 (6 bases). Germline values: CDR1 KGHDR, CDR2 SFDVKD. V dropped 3 bases and J dropped 0 bases, with 17 bases sitting between them. The CDR3 consists of 19 residues. Written as DNA, the CDR3 is TGTGCCACCAGTGATCCAAACAGGGTTACCGTCTCTGGGGCCAACGTCCTGACTTTC. The encoded protein is CATSDPNRVTVSGANVLTF.

This rearrangement joins TRBV6-5 to TRBJ2-7, with TRBD2 as a possible D gene (5 bases). V shed 0 bases and J shed 5 bases, with 14 bases lying between them. The CDR3 sequence is 15 residues long. In germline, CDR1 is MNHEY, CDR2 SVGAGI. The CDR3 DNA reads TGTGCCAGCAGTTACTCGAATCGAGGGTGGGACGAGCAGTACTTC. Translation: CASSYSNRGWDEQYF.

The chain joins TRBV20-1 to TRBJ2-1; TRBD2 aligns across 14 bases. The J segment lost 4 bases and the V segment lost 5 bases, leaving 4 bases of the junction unmatched. The CDR3 sequence is 15 residues long. Germline loops: CDR1 DFQATT, CDR2 SNEGSKA (reference sequence). In DNA form, the CDR3 reads TGCAGTGCTGCCGGGACTAGCGGGAGTTACAATGAGCAGTTCTTC. Translation: CSAAGTSGSYNEQFF.

Only a few counts were recorded for this clonotype. The chain recombines TRBV11-3 with TRBJ2-1, with 7 bases that match TRBD2. Trimming removed 3 bases from V and 10 bases from J; junction bases left unmatched: 3. The germline V gene has CDR1 SGHNT and CDR2 YENEEA. The CDR3 sequence is 12 residues long. The chain's CDR3 is CASSFAGEEQFF. In DNA form, the CDR3 reads TGTGCCAGCAGCTTCGCGGGAGAGGAGCAGTTCTTC.

This clonotype occurred a few times. The V and J genes are TRBV5-1 and TRBJ2-3, with 10 bases lining up with TRBD2. CDR1 is SGHRS, CDR2 YFSETQ, per germline. The ends lost 0 bases at V and 7 bases at J; junction bases unmatched: 2. CDR3 size: 14 residues. The CDR3 coding sequence is TGCGCCAGCAGCTTGGTCACTAGCGGGAATACGCAGTATTTT. The encoded protein is CASSLVTSGNTQYF.

This clonotype was counted many times. This chain joins TRBV4-3 and TRBJ2-7; 10 nucleotides align to TRBD2. With V trimmed by 0 bases and J by 5 bases, 13 bases remained unmatched. The germline V gene encodes CDR1 LGHNA and CDR2 YSLEER. There are 18 residues in the CDR3. The CDR3 region has the DNA TGCGCCAGCAGCCAAGACTTATCACCCAGCGGGAGGGCCAACGAGCAGTACTTC. It is translated as CASSQDLSPSGRANEQYF.